A selection of T cell receptor beta chains follows, all from one sample in a study of CD8 T cells in Susac syndrome. TCRdb recomputed calls from the immunoSEQ multiplex PCR reads with MiXCR, one row per CDR3 protein. This sample carries 200,000 to 250,000 distinct CDR3 sequences, approximately 95% of them seen once, and the ten largest clones take 0.08% to 0.095%. The source material was CD4+ T cells from PBMCs. These receptor sequences come from a human donor with multiple sclerosis. Each CDR3 is given with its conserved first and last residue. The D gene is left open where the match is weak. Clone size, where shown, is once, few, many, or a class for clones that have expanded.

>-|TRBJ2-1|-|TRBV20-1
TGCAGTGCTAGAGGTGAGGGACCCACTTGGAGGAATGAGCAGTTCTTC
CSARGEGPTWRNEQFF
>-|TRBJ2-7|-|TRBV27
TGTGCCAGCAGTTTAACAGGTTCGAGCGAGCAGTACTTC
CASSLTGSSEQYF
>-|TRBJ2-3|-|TRBV20-1
TGCAGTGCCTATGCCGGGGACACAGATACGCAGTATTTT
CSAYAGDTDTQYF
>-|TRBJ2-1|TRBD1|TRBV27
TGTGCCAGCAGTTTAACACCTCCGGGACAGTCTTTGTATGAGCAGTTCTTC
CASSLTPPGQSLYEQFF
>-|TRBJ2-1|-|TRBV24-1
TGTGCCACCGGCATCCAGGATGAGCAGTTCTTC
CATGIQDEQFF
>-|TRBJ2-7|TRBD2|TRBV5-4
TGTGCCAGCAGCTTCGGGGTAGCGGGCGCCTCCTACGAGCAGTACTTC
CASSFGVAGASYEQYF
>-|TRBJ2-5|-|TRBV27
TGTGCCACCCAAGGATCAGGGCTAGGGGAGACCCAGTACTTC
CATQGSGLGETQYF
>-|TRBJ2-7|TRBD2|TRBV3-1
TGTGCCAGCAGGGATTCCGGGACTAGGGTGGACGAGCAGTACTTC
CASRDSGTRVDEQYF
>-|TRBJ1-1|-|TRBV7-3
TGTGCCAGCAGCTTAGCTCCACAGGCGAACACTGAAGCTTTCTTT
CASSLAPQANTEAFF
>-|TRBJ2-5|-|TRBV20-1
TGCAGTGCTAGGAGGGGCCCACTAGAGACCCAGTACTTC
CSARRGPLETQYF
>-|TRBJ2-3|TRBD2|TRBV3-1
TGTGCCAGCAGAGGTGGACTAGAGGAGTATTTT
CASRGGLEEYF
>once|TRBJ2-7|TRBD1|TRBV28
TGTGCCAGCACACTACGAGGGACAGGACCCGAGCAGTACTTC
CASTLRGTGPEQYF
>once|TRBJ2-1|TRBD2|TRBV11-3
TGTGCCAGCAGCTTCTCGTTCAGCGGGGGGCCCAATGAGCAGTTCTTC
CASSFSFSGGPNEQFF
>-|TRBJ1-5|TRBD1|TRBV20-1
TGCAGTGCTAGAGCACAGGGGCTTGATCAGCCCCAGCATTTT
CSARAQGLDQPQHF
>-|TRBJ1-2|TRBD1|TRBV3-1
TGTGCCAGCAGCCAAGTCCTCAGGGGGGACTATGGCTACACCTTC
CASSQVLRGDYGYTF
>-|TRBJ2-5|TRBD2|TRBV29-1
TGCAGCGTCCGCCTCAGACTAGCTGGGGAGACCCAGTACTTC
CSVRLRLAGETQYF
>-|TRBJ2-3|TRBD2|TRBV12-3/TRBV12-4
TGTGCCAGCAGTTCTAGCGGGGGGAGCACAGATACGCAGTATTTT
CASSSSGGSTDTQYF
>-|TRBJ2-5|-|TRBV20-1
TGCAGTGCTAGAGTCCCAGAGACCCAGTACTTC
CSARVPETQYF
>-|TRBJ1-1|-|TRBV27
TGTGCCAGCTCAGCACCGGGGGGTTTGAACACTGAAGCTTTCTTT
CASSAPGGLNTEAFF
>-|TRBJ2-2|-|TRBV9
TGTGCCAGCAGCTCAGGTGGTCGGACGGCCAACACCGGGGAGCTGTTTTTT
CASSSGGRTANTGELFF
>once|TRBJ2-7|TRBD1|TRBV19
TGTGCCAGTAGTACCACCGGGACAGCGATCTACGAGCAGTACTTC
CASSTTGTAIYEQYF
>-|TRBJ2-7|TRBD2|TRBV28
TGTGCCAGCACCCCCGTTTCTAGCGGGAGATACGAGCAGTACTTC
CASTPVSSGRYEQYF
>-|TRBJ2-6|-|TRBV28
TGTGCCAGCATCAACGGAGGGGCTGGGGCCAACGTCCTGACTTTC
CASINGGAGANVLTF
>-|TRBJ1-2|-|TRBV3-1
TGTGCCAGCAGCCAAGAATTAGGTTTGAGGGGATATGGCTACACCTTC
CASSQELGLRGYGYTF
>-|TRBJ1-2|-|TRBV19
TGTGCCAGTAGTACCGTACAGAATAACTATGGCTACACCTTC
CASSTVQNNYGYTF
>-|TRBJ2-7|TRBD2|TRBV20-1
TGCAGTGCCCTTGGGACTACCACTGGGGGTTGGGAGCAGTACTTC
CSALGTTTGGWEQYF
>-|TRBJ2-7|-|TRBV27
TGTGCCAGCAGCCCTAGAGCCACGGGAACAACCGAGCAGTACTTC
CASSPRATGTTEQYF
>-|TRBJ1-2|-|TRBV4-1
TGCGCCAGCAGCCAAGATCTGGGGGAGAGGGGCTACACCTTC
CASSQDLGERGYTF
>-|TRBJ2-5|TRBD2|TRBV7-9
TGTGCCAGCAGCTTGGGGCCTAGCGGTCAAGAGACCCAGTACTTC
CASSLGPSGQETQYF
>-|TRBJ2-5|-|TRBV24-1
TGTGCCACCAGTGAGGGACGGGGGACCCAGTACTTC
CATSEGRGTQYF
>once|TRBJ2-1|-|TRBV6-5
TGTGCCAGCAGGTACCTAAGTAACCATGAGCAGTTCTTC
CASRYLSNHEQFF
>-|TRBJ2-1|-|TRBV7-9
TGTGCCAGCAGCTTTTCTCTATCCTACAATGAGCAGTTCTTC
CASSFSLSYNEQFF
>-|TRBJ2-6|-|TRBV12-3/TRBV12-4
TGTGCCAGCAGTTTAGCTCGCTCTGGGGCCAACGTCCTGACTTTC
CASSLARSGANVLTF
>-|TRBJ2-7|TRBD1|TRBV28
TGTGCCAGCAGTCCGGGACAGGGGATGAGGGTGCAGTACTTC
CASSPGQGMRVQYF
>-|TRBJ1-6|-|TRBV9
TGTGCCAGCAGCGTAGGGGTGAGTTCACCCCTCCACTTT
CASSVGVSSPLHF
>-|TRBJ1-1|-|TRBV29-1
TGCAGCGCCTACAGAGGCAGGGTAGGAAAAGGCACTGAAGCTTTCTTT
CSAYRGRVGKGTEAFF
>few|TRBJ1-2|TRBD1|TRBV4-2
TGTGCCAGCAGCCAAGATAGACAGGGATACTATGGCTACACCTTC
CASSQDRQGYYGYTF
>-|TRBJ2-5|TRBD1|TRBV29-1
TGCAGCGTCGCAGACAGGGGGCGGGAAGAGACCCAGTACTTC
CSVADRGREETQYF
>-|TRBJ2-7|-|TRBV5-1
TGCGCCAGCAGCTCGAATCCTCTAGGCGCGGGCTACGAGCAGTACTTC
CASSSNPLGAGYEQYF
>-|TRBJ2-7|-|TRBV5-4
TGTGCCAGCAGCATGGAAACCCAGGGGCGCGAGCAGTACTTC
CASSMETQGREQYF
>-|TRBJ2-1|TRBD1|TRBV27
TGTGCCAGCAGTCTCAAAGGGACAGGTTACAATGAGCAGTTCTTC
CASSLKGTGYNEQFF
>-|TRBJ2-1|-|TRBV7-2
TGTGCCAGCAGCTTCCCCGCAGGGGCGCAAGTCAATGAGCAGTTCTTC
CASSFPAGAQVNEQFF
>once|TRBJ2-7|TRBD1|TRBV30
TGTGCCTGGAGTCGACAGGGTCTCGACGAGCAGTACTTC
CAWSRQGLDEQYF
>-|TRBJ2-6|-|TRBV12-3/TRBV12-4
TGTGCCAGCAGTCCCCGGAGTTCTGGGGCCAACGTCCTGACTTTC
CASSPRSSGANVLTF
>-|TRBJ2-3|TRBD1|TRBV20-1
TGCAGTGCTATCCCCCTCGTCCTTGACAGGGGAAGCACAGATACGCAGTATTTT
CSAIPLVLDRGSTDTQYF
>-|TRBJ1-2|-|TRBV4-1
TGCGCCAGCAGCCAAGAGGGGCAGGACAGTGCTTACGCCTACACCTTC
CASSQEGQDSAYAYTF
>once|TRBJ2-6|TRBD1|TRBV3-1
TGTGCCAGCAGCCAATTCAGCGGGACAGGGACTGGGGCCAACGTCCTGACTTTC
CASSQFSGTGTGANVLTF
>once|TRBJ2-1|TRBD2|TRBV12-3/TRBV12-4
TGTGCCAGCAGGGGAATACTAGCGGGGGGACCCTACAATGAGCAGTTCTTC
CASRGILAGGPYNEQFF
>-|TRBJ2-7|-|TRBV12-2
TGTGCAAGTCGCCCCGGACTAGCTTCGGACGAGCAGTACTTC
CASRPGLASDEQYF
>-|TRBJ2-7|-|TRBV20-1
TGCAGTGCTAGAGATCCAAGTGGACGTATCCCCTACGAGCAGTACTTC
CSARDPSGRIPYEQYF
>-|TRBJ1-5|-|TRBV14
TGTGCCAGCAGCCAAGAGGATCCAGGGCCAAGTCATAGCAATCAGCCCCAGCATTTT
CASSQEDPGPSHSNQPQHF
>once|TRBJ2-6|TRBD2|TRBV2
TGTGCCAGCAGATCCCATAGGGAGGGTACCGTCCTGACTTTC
CASRSHREGTVLTF
>-|TRBJ2-1|-|TRBV19
TGTGCCAGTAGAGCTCAGGGCGGCTCCTACAATGAGCAGTTCTTC
CASRAQGGSYNEQFF
>few|TRBJ2-7|-|TRBV25-1
TGTGCCAGCAGTGGGGGACCCTACGAGCAGTACTTC
CASSGGPYEQYF
>-|TRBJ2-3|TRBD1|TRBV3-1
TGTGCCAGCAGCCCTTGGGACAGAACAGATACGCAGTATTTT
CASSPWDRTDTQYF
>-|TRBJ1-5|-|TRBV6-6
TGTGCCACCCGCGGACTGCTACATCAGCCCCAGCATTTT
CATRGLLHQPQHF
>-|TRBJ2-4|-|TRBV6-1
TGTGCCAGCAGTCCTAGATTCGGTCCCGCCAAAAACATTCAGTACTTC
CASSPRFGPAKNIQYF
>-|TRBJ2-2|TRBD1|TRBV20-1
TGCAGTGCTAGAGTTGCCAGGGGGCCCGGGGAGCTGTTTTTT
CSARVARGPGELFF
>-|TRBJ1-1|-|TRBV29-1
TGCAGCGTTCTGCGGACACCTATGAACACTGAAGCTTTCTTT
CSVLRTPMNTEAFF
>-|TRBJ1-1|-|TRBV29-1
TGCAGCGTTCCCAGGGTATCGGGCACTGAAGCTTTCTTT
CSVPRVSGTEAFF